This TCR beta chain was sequenced during a study of T cell changes during pregnancy in multiple sclerosis. TCRdb's table, derived via immunoSEQ multiplex PCR, lists solely in-frame clones and lacks some. This sample yields about 48,000 clones, of which roughly 92% are seen a single time; more than 0.7% belongs to the top ten. CDR3 length: 15 residues. V lost 1 base and J 4 bases, leaving 11 bases between the germline ends. CDR1 is LGHNA, CDR2 YNFKEQ, per germline. This receptor was identified in a female donor in good health, enrolled as a control in a pregnancy study. The sequencing used CD4+ T cells from peripheral blood mononuclear cells, collected in the second trimester of pregnancy. The gene calls are TRBV4-2 and TRBJ2-1; tentative D call: TRBD2 (7 bases). The CDR3 sequence: CASSQVAGAYNEQFF. For the CDR3, the DNA is TGTGCCAGCAGCCAAGTTGCGGGGGCATACAATGAGCAGTTCTTC.